This T cell receptor beta chain came from a study of T-cell reconstitution after alpha-beta-depleted transplantation in children. The TCRbeta library was prepared with unique molecular identifiers. TCRdb fed the PCR reads into MiXCR, producing one record per CDR3 protein. Among about 610,000 distinct CDR3 sequences listed, roughly a tenth were seen once. The CDR3 loop spans 14 amino acids. Germline-derived CDR1 and CDR2 are DFQATT and SNEGSKA (reference sequence). J lost 2 bases, V lost 6 bases, and 10 bases had no gene match. The clonotype was recovered from a human donor who donated a stem cell graft to a child with acute myeloid leukemia. The chain recombines TRBV20-1 with TRBJ2-7, with 7 bases aligning to TRBD1. The source was PBMCs from the stem cell graft donor, collected from the stem cell graft. This CDR3 reads CSATIDRDPYEQYF. CDR3 coding DNA: TGCAGTGCCACCATTGACAGGGATCCCTACGAGCAGTACTTC.